The 10 T cell receptor beta chains reported below all come from one sample, sequenced in a study of vaccination and CD4 T cells after COVID-19. Which antigens these TCRs recognize remains unknown. Oncomine TCR Beta short-read sequencing was applied to DNA from cultured CD4+ T cells. One entry per CDR3 protein results from TCRdb running MiXCR on the PCR reads. The sample holds 15,000 to 20,000 distinct CDR3 sequences, roughly three fifths seen once. As for treatment: approximately nine-day PBMC culture with coronavirus spike peptide pools or control peptides (ViraFEST assay). Here the sequenced sample was CD4+ T cells from blood, cultured in vitro, taken after SARS-CoV-2 vaccination. The receptors here all came from a human donor who had recovered from COVID-19.

This clonotype came up a few times. V usage is TRBV7-9 and J usage is TRBJ1-6; perhaps TRBD1 as D (5 bases). V was shortened by 4 bases and J by 6 bases, with 16 bases between the two germline ends. CDR3 length: 16 residues. Germline lookup yields CDR1 SEHNR and CDR2 FQNEAQ (reference sequence). This CDR3 is CASSSPLQGPNSPLHF. DNA for the CDR3: TGTGCCAGCAGCTCCCCCCTCCAGGGCCCTAATTCACCCCTCCACTTT.

In this sample, this clonotype turned up a few times. V gene TRBV27 combines with J gene TRBJ1-1, with a possible D match to TRBD1 (5 bases). The CDR3 is made up of 14 amino acids. Trimming left V 5 bases short and J 0 bases short, with 10 bases between. Germline loops: CDR1 MNHEY, CDR2 SMNVEV (reference sequence). CDR3 in DNA: TGTGCCAGCAGTAGACAGAACATGAACACTGAAGCTTTCTTT. Its translation: CASSRQNMNTEAFF.

This chain connects TRBV11-2 to TRBJ2-1; 10 nucleotides match TRBD1. The germline V gene encodes CDR1 SGHAT and CDR2 FQNNGV. The ends lost 5 bases at V and 7 bases at J; junction bases unmatched: 14. This CDR3 comprises 17 residues. CDR3 bases: TGTGCCAGCAGCCCCTCCCTGGACAGGGGGATTTGGAATGAGCAGTTCTTC. This sequence encodes CASSPSLDRGIWNEQFF.

The chain employs TRBV7-2 and TRBJ2-5, with D perhaps given as TRBD1 or TRBD2 (5 bases each). The CDR3 spans 15 residues. CDR1 SGHTA and CDR2 FQGNSA come from the germline V gene. V shed 4 bases and J shed 2 bases, with 14 bases lying between them. CDR3 protein: CASSSQWGSQETQYF. Here the CDR3 DNA reads TGTGCCAGCAGCTCACAATGGGGGTCACAAGAGACCCAGTACTTC.

This clonotype was counted between two and nine times. The chain uses TRBV28 and TRBJ1-2; possible D gene TRBD1, 6 bases. The CDR3 is 13 amino acids. Germline lookup yields CDR1 MDHEN and CDR2 SYDVKM. The germline V and J ends were trimmed by 5 bases and 8 bases, with 15 bases remaining between them. CDR3 sequence: CASSRRGRGGYTF. The CDR3 region has the DNA TGTGCCAGCAGTCGGCGGGGGCGAGGGGGCTACACCTTC.

This rearrangement joins TRBV20-1 to TRBJ2-3, with 12 bases aligning to TRBD2. This CDR3 spans 19 amino acids. Germline CDR1 and CDR2: DFQATT and SNEGSKA (reference sequence). Germline trimming cut 4 bases from V and 2 bases from J; bases unmatched to any gene: 16. CDR3 nucleotides: TGCAGTGCTACGGATTCGACTAGCGGGAGTCTTACGGACACAGATACGCAGTATTTT. It translates to CSATDSTSGSLTDTDTQYF.

The count of this clonotype is one. The chain employs TRBV7-3 and TRBJ1-2; maybe TRBD1 (5 bases). This CDR3 spans 18 amino acids. CDR1 is SGHTA, CDR2 FQGTGA, per germline. Trimming pared 5 bases from V and 1 base from J, leaving 23 bases between. The DNA for the CDR3 is TGTGCCAGCAGCCATCAGCCGGGGGTTAAGACCCTTAACTATGGCTACACCTTC. Translating it yields CASSHQPGVKTLNYGYTF.

This rearrangement joins TRBV5-4 to TRBJ1-2; 8 nucleotides align to TRBD1. Germline CDR1 and CDR2: SGHNT and YYREEE (reference sequence). The CDR3 contains 14 residues. With V trimmed by 3 bases and J by 5 bases, 6 bases remained unmatched. CDR3 loop: CASSSGQDKYGYTF. Here the CDR3 DNA reads TGTGCCAGCAGCTCGGGACAGGATAAGTATGGCTACACCTTC.

The chain couples TRBV20-1 to TRBJ2-5; 7 bases map to TRBD2. CDR1 and CDR2 from the germline V gene are DFQATT and SNEGSKA (reference sequence). The CDR3 has 14 amino acids. Unmatched junction bases numbered 6, after V lost 3 bases and J lost 2 bases. DNA of the CDR3: TGCAGTGCTAGTGGTCAGGGAGGGCAAGAGACCCAGTACTTC. Translated: CSASGQGGQETQYF.

This clonotype was counted a few times. This chain connects TRBV7-8 to TRBJ1-6, with D unclear. The CDR3 sequence is 15 residues long. With 5 bases removed from V and 7 bases from J, the gap between germline ends came to 15 bases. Germline CDR1 reads SGHVS; CDR2 reads FQNEAQ. The CDR3 spells CASSATDGKNSPLHF. CDR3 in DNA: TGTGCCAGCAGCGCTACCGACGGGAAGAATTCACCCCTCCACTTT.